A single sample gave rise to the 8 T cell receptor beta chains below, sequenced in a study of early T cells in non-severe SARS-CoV-2 infection. In TCRdb, the 5' RACE reads were re-called with MiXCR into one record per CDR3 protein. The data hold about 22,000 distinct CDR3 sequences, with under 5.5% observed a single time. Specimen: whole blood. Every receptor here comes from an adult who was a healthcare worker with PCR-confirmed SARS-CoV-2 infection or an uninfected control (not recorded which).

This clonotype came up many times. The V call is TRBV28, the J call TRBJ2-3; possibly TRBD2 for D (7 bases). Per the germline V gene, CDR1 is MDHEN and CDR2 is SYDVKM. Between the trimmed V and J ends, which lost 5 bases and 2 bases, there was a span of 17 bases. The CDR3 is made up of 16 amino acids. CDR3 region: CASSPQGRGITDTQYF. The CDR3 DNA reads TGTGCCAGCAGTCCCCAGGGGCGGGGGATCACAGATACGCAGTATTTT.

This clonotype showed up many times. The J gene is TRBJ1-5, the V gene TRBV30; possible D gene TRBD1, 5 bases. V dropped 3 bases and J dropped 1 base, with 7 bases sitting between them. Germline V gene data show CDR1 as GTSNPN and CDR2 as SVGIG (reference sequence). The CDR3 is made up of 13 amino acids. In DNA, the CDR3 is TGTGCCTGGAGCCGACAGAGCAATCAGCCCCAGCATTTT. Translating it yields CAWSRQSNQPQHF.

This clonotype was found many times. CDR3 protein: CASSLAGTPGETQYF. In DNA form, the CDR3 reads TGCGCCAGCAGCTTGGCCGGGACGCCCGGAGAGACCCAGTACTTC. This chain connects TRBV5-1 to TRBJ2-5; D may be TRBD1 or TRBD2 (5 bases each). The CDR3 is made up of 15 amino acids. V gave up 0 bases and J gave up 4 bases, with 13 bases separating them. CDR1 and CDR2 from the germline V gene are SGHRS and YFSETQ.

The chain uses TRBV11-3 and TRBJ2-5; TRBD1 matches at 7 bases. With 6 bases clipped from V and 1 base from J, the junction kept 8 bases outside the gene matches. CDR1 SGHNT and CDR2 YENEEA come from the germline V gene. There are 15 residues in the CDR3. The CDR3 region has the DNA TGTGCCAGCAGTACAGGGGTGGACTTCCAAGAGACCCAGTACTTC. It codes for CASSTGVDFQETQYF.

The table lists this clonotype with a few counts. This chain uses TRBV5-5 with TRBJ1-5; D uncertain. CDR3 length equals 13 residues. Trimming left V 5 bases short and J 4 bases short, with 10 bases between. CDR1 is SGHKS, CDR2 YYEKEE, per germline (reference sequence). The CDR3 region is CASRQLINQPQHF. The CDR3 DNA follows: TGTGCCAGCAGACAATTAATAAATCAGCCCCAGCATTTT.

This clonotype has a count of ten or more. The V and J genes are TRBV7-9 and TRBJ1-1; TRBD1 agrees at 7 bases. V lost 5 bases, J lost 7 bases, and 4 bases stayed unmatched. Germline V gene lookup returns CDR1 SEHNR and CDR2 FQNEAQ (reference sequence). The CDR3 runs 12 residues. The CDR3: CASSPGQLEAFF. Here the CDR3 DNA reads TGTGCCAGCAGCCCGGGACAGCTTGAAGCTTTCTTT.

This clonotype was picked up many times. The CDR3 loop reads CASSHGRRLDTEAFF. The CDR3 nucleotides read TGTGCCAGCAGCCATGGCCGGAGGTTGGACACTGAAGCTTTCTTT. This chain connects TRBV7-9 to TRBJ1-1, with D hard to call. The V and J ends lost 5 bases and 3 bases respectively, with 16 bases between them. Germline CDR1 SEHNR, CDR2 FQNEAQ (reference sequence). The length of the CDR3 is 15 residues.

This clonotype was counted ten times or more. The V and J genes are TRBV11-2 and TRBJ2-4, with 9 bases lining up with TRBD1. Looked up from germline, CDR1 is SGHAT and CDR2 is FQNNGV. The trim removed 5 bases at V and 4 bases at J, leaving 9 bases unmatched. The length of the CDR3 is 16 residues. This CDR3 is CASSLVLGTGKNIQYF. CDR3 nucleotides: TGTGCCAGCAGCCTCGTCCTTGGGACAGGGAAAAACATTCAGTACTTC. Complete variable domain (other parts from reference TRBV11-2 and TRBJ2-4): EAGVAQSPRYKIIEKRQSVAFWCNPISGHATLYWYQQILGQGPKLLIQFQNNGVVDDSQLPKDRFSAERLKGVDSTLKIQPAKLEDSAVYLCASSLVLGTGKNIQYFGAGTRLSVL.